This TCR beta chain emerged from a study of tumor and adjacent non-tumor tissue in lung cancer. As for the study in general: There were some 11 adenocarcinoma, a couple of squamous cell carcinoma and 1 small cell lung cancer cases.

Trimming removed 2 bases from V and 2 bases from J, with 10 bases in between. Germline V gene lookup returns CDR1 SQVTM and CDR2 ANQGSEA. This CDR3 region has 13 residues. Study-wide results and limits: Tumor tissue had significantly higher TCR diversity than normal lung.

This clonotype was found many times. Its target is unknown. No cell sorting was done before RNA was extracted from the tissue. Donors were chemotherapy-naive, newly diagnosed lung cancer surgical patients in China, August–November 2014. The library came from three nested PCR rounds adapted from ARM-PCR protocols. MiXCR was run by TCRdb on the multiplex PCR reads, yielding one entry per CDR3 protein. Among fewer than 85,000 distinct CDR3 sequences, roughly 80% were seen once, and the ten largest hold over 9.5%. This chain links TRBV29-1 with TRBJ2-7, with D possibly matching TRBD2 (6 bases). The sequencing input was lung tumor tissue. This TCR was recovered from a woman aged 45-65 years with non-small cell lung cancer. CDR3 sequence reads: CSVESGFTYEQYF. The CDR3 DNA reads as TGCAGCGTTGAAAGCGGGTTCACCTACGAGCAGTACTTC.